These 18 T cell receptor beta chains came from one sample sequenced in a study of regulatory T cells in long-lasting Graves disease. The time point: newly diagnosed GD, antithyroid drugs for less than 3 months. Making the TCR library involved RNA that had been extracted from PBMCs. CDR3 regions were amplified by Arm-PCR using iRepertoire HTBI primers to build TCR beta libraries. TCRdb re-analysed the multiplex PCR reads in MiXCR, keeping a single row per CDR3 protein. The sample includes about 530,000 distinct CDR3 sequences, about 16% of them seen just once. This same sample was also taken into another study, of T cells in Graves' hyperthyroidism and ophthalmopathy.

Sequenced here: peripheral blood mononuclear cells (PBMCs), sampled at new diagnosis, from a patient treated with antithyroid drugs. These receptors all come from a woman aged 35-65 years with Graves disease.

V and J are TRBV14 and TRBJ2-7; D may be TRBD1 (6 bases). With 7 bases removed from V and 0 bases from J, the gap between germline ends came to 13 bases. This CDR3 contains 14 residues. Germline lookup yields CDR1 SGHDN and CDR2 FVKESK. DNA for the CDR3: TGTGCCAGCAATAAGGGGACAAGCTCCTACGAGCAGTACTTC. Translation gives CASNKGTSSYEQYF.

This clonotype was picked up many times. This chain joins TRBV11-2 and TRBJ1-4, with a tentative D call TRBD1 (5 bases). Germline loops: CDR1 SGHAT, CDR2 FQNNGV. This CDR3 region has 12 residues. The V end was cut by 4 bases, the J end by 8 bases, with 8 bases between. The chain's CDR3 is CASSSRGEKLFF. Here the CDR3 DNA reads TGTGCCAGCAGCTCCCGGGGGGAAAAACTGTTTTTT.

This chain joins TRBV7-8 and TRBJ2-1, with D perhaps assigned TRBD1 or TRBD2 (5 bases each). The CDR3 extends over 16 amino acids. Germline CDR1 is SGHVS and CDR2 is FQNEAQ. V gave up 5 bases and J gave up 2 bases, with 16 bases separating them. CDR3 in amino acids: CASSPGRLSTYNEQFF. The CDR3 DNA follows: TGTGCCAGCAGCCCGGGACGCTTAAGCACCTACAATGAGCAGTTCTTC.

The rearrangement links TRBV18 to TRBJ1-1; D is unresolved. The CDR3 contains 16 residues. V dropped 6 bases and J dropped 0 bases, with 17 bases sitting between them. Germline loops: CDR1 KGHSH, CDR2 LQKENI. This CDR3 is CASSPNYASLNTEAFF. CDR3 DNA: TGTGCCAGCTCTCCGAACTACGCCAGTTTGAACACTGAAGCTTTCTTT.

Notes on this clonotype: It may be a read error: a sequence one base away is much more abundant. The CDR3 protein is CSVLLAENTIYF. The CDR3 DNA sequence: TGCAGCGTCTTACTCGCCGAAAACACCATATATTTT. The chain has TRBV29-1 and TRBJ1-3, with no clear D. CDR1 is SQVTM and CDR2 is ANQGSEA in the germline V gene. V was trimmed by 6 bases and J by 6 bases, leaving 12 bases between them. CDR3 size: 12 residues.

The rearrangement joins TRBV4-1 to TRBJ1-5, with 10 positions matching TRBD1. V trimming: 5 bases; J trimming: 6 bases; junction bases outside the gene matches: 4. Germline V gene lookup returns CDR1 MGHRA and CDR2 YSYEKL. This CDR3 has 14 residues. The CDR3 DNA is TGCGCCAGCAGCGGCCGGGACAGGGGTCAGCCCCAGCATTTT. This codes for CASSGRDRGQPQHF.

The chain joins TRBV3-1 to TRBJ2-5; the match to TRBD2 covers 11 bases. CDR3 length: 16 residues. The germline CDR1 and CDR2 sequences are LGHDT and YNNKEL (reference sequence). V lost 10 bases to trimming and J lost 4 bases; unmatched junction nucleotides: 14. CDR3 protein: CATIQIAGGRGETQYF. CDR3 sequence (DNA): TGTGCCACCATTCAAATAGCGGGGGGGCGGGGAGAGACCCAGTACTTC.

Many counts were recorded for this clonotype. The chain combines TRBV3-1 with TRBJ1-6; D remains ambiguous. Germline loops: CDR1 LGHDT, CDR2 YNNKEL (reference sequence). The CDR3 length is 15 residues. Trimming removed 0 bases at V and 10 bases at J, with 13 bases between. The CDR3 loop is CASSQDTGRRSPLHF. In nucleotides, the CDR3 is TGTGCCAGCAGCCAAGACACGGGCAGGAGGTCACCCCTCCACTTT.

The CDR3 DNA sequence: TGTGCCACCCGTGGGGTCACCGGGGAGCTGTTTTTT. Protein product: CATRGVTGELFF. The chain links TRBV24-1 to TRBJ2-2; no clear D. Trimming left V 9 bases short and J 4 bases short, with 8 bases between. The germline gives CDR1 KGHDR, CDR2 SFDVKD. This CDR3 spans 12 amino acids.

This clonotype has only one observation. The rearrangement uses TRBV7-9 and TRBJ1-5; 7 bases line up with TRBD1. The CDR3 extends over 19 amino acids. V was clipped by 3 bases and J by 2 bases; unmatched bases: 16. Germline CDR1 SEHNR, CDR2 FQNEAQ (reference sequence). CDR3 DNA sequence: TGTGCCAGCAGCTTTTATAGCTTTCAGGGGGGCCCCCGCAATCAGCCCCAGCATTTT. Translated, it gives CASSFYSFQGGPRNQPQHF.

The table lists this clonotype with a few counts. The rearrangement uses TRBV5-1 and TRBJ1-1; tentatively, D is TRBD1 (6 bases). The CDR3 is made up of 12 amino acids. The germline CDR1 and CDR2 sequences are SGHRS and YFSETQ. With 3 bases removed from V and 6 bases from J, the gap between germline ends came to 9 bases. This CDR3 reads CASSSHRAEAFF. Written as DNA, the CDR3 is TGCGCCAGCAGCTCCCACAGGGCTGAAGCTTTCTTT.

This clonotype was counted many times. The gene calls are TRBV11-2 and TRBJ1-1; D not certain. CDR1 is SGHAT and CDR2 is FQNNGV in the germline V gene. The CDR3 spans 13 residues. The V end lost 7 bases, the J end lost 4 bases, and 13 bases lay between the germline ends. CDR3 sequence reads: CASTLQGSTEAFF. In DNA form, the CDR3 reads TGTGCCAGCACTCTCCAAGGTAGCACTGAAGCTTTCTTT.

The V and J genes are TRBV12-3 or TRBV12-4 and TRBJ1-2; D is possibly TRBD1 (5 bases). Trimming stripped 2 bases from V and 8 bases from J, with 12 bases between. The CDR3 runs 13 residues. DNA of the CDR3: TGTGCCAGCAGTTTATGGGCAGGGTACGGCTACACCTTC. This sequence encodes CASSLWAGYGYTF.

The sample holds many counts of this clonotype. The V call is TRBV12-3 or TRBV12-4, the J call TRBJ1-4; 12 bases match TRBD1. V was clipped by 6 bases and J by 3 bases; unmatched bases: 17. This CDR3 has 20 amino acids. DNA for the CDR3: TGTGCCAGCAGCCCCCAGCCAGGGGACAGGGGGCAACGGGCTAATGAAAAACTGTTTTTT. It specifies CASSPQPGDRGQRANEKLFF.

About this clonotype: Since a much larger clone is just one base distant, this may be a read error. The rearrangement links TRBV10-3 to TRBJ1-5, with 7 positions matching TRBD1. Per the germline V gene, CDR1 is ENHRY and CDR2 is SYGVKD. The CDR3 totals 14 residues. The CDR3 DNA follows: TGTGCCGTCAGTGTGGGGACAGGCAATCAGCCCCAGCATTTT. Translation: CAVSVGTGNQPQHF.

There are many counts of this clonotype. The V and J genes are TRBV19 and TRBJ1-5; maybe TRBD1 (6 bases). Trimming shortened V by 9 bases and J by 4 bases, and 13 bases separated the two germline ends. The CDR3 consists of 13 residues. The V gene's germline CDR1 is LNHDA and CDR2 SQIVND (reference sequence). The CDR3 is CASSGTGNQPQHF. DNA of the CDR3: TGTGCCAGCAGCGGTACAGGGAATCAGCCCCAGCATTTT.

This clonotype was seen a few times. V usage is TRBV30 and J usage is TRBJ2-5, with TRBD2 matching 11 bases. Trimming at V came to 3 bases and at J to 7 bases, leaving 7 bases not matched to a gene. Looked up from germline, CDR1 is GTSNPN and CDR2 is SVGIG (reference sequence). This CDR3 spans 14 amino acids. In DNA, the CDR3 is TGTGCCTGGAGAATTAGCGGGGGGGCCGCGACCCAGTACTTC. It yields the protein CAWRISGGAATQYF. Variable domain in full (rest from reference TRBV30 and TRBJ2-5): SQTIHQWPATLVQPVGSPLSLECTVEGTSNPNLYWYRQAAGRGLQLLFYSVGIGQISSEVPQNLSASRPQDRQFILSSKKLLLSDSGFYLCAWRISGGAATQYFGPGTRLLVL.

This clonotype was seen more than once but under ten times. The rearrangement joins TRBV12-3 or TRBV12-4 to TRBJ1-1, with 7 bases fitting TRBD1. The V gene end was trimmed by 2 bases and the J gene end by 3 bases; junction bases not matched to a gene: 6. This CDR3 comprises 15 residues. The CDR3 spells CASSLYQGGYTEAFF. CDR3 DNA: TGTGCCAGCAGTTTATATCAGGGGGGGTACACTGAAGCTTTCTTT.